This entry lists 26 T cell receptor beta chains sequenced from one sample in a study of patients and donors after allogeneic stem cell transplantation. TCRdb re-analysed the RT-PCR reads in MiXCR, keeping a single row per CDR3 protein. The sample yields around 70,000 distinct CDR3 sequences, around a quarter seen once. Sequenced: blood, either unsorted or a sorted T cell fraction (not recorded which). These receptors were taken from a human donor who was either an allogeneic HSCT recipient or a stem cell or donor lymphocyte infusion donor (not recorded which). It is not recorded whose cells these are; they may come from a transplant donor.

V and J are TRBV7-9 and TRBJ1-5; D possibly corresponds to TRBD1 (5 bases). Trimming shortened V by 5 bases and J by 4 bases, and 18 bases separated the two germline ends. CDR3 length: 16 amino acids. Germline V gives CDR1 SEHNR, CDR2 FQNEAQ (reference sequence). CDR3 DNA sequence: TGTGCCAGCAGCCCTGGGGGAGGGGCGCTTAATCAGCCCCAGCATTTT. Amino acid sequence: CASSPGGGALNQPQHF.

The rearrangement uses TRBV5-1 and TRBJ2-3; TRBD2 matches at 8 bases. CDR1 and CDR2 from the germline V gene are SGHRS and YFSETQ. J gave up 4 bases and V 4 bases, and 11 bases lay outside the gene matches. The CDR3 has 16 residues. The DNA of the CDR3 is TGCGCCAGCAGCCCACCTCGAGCGGGGGTTGCAGATACGCAGTATTTT. Its translation is CASSPPRAGVADTQYF.

This clonotype was seen a few times. The genes are TRBV7-9 and TRBJ1-1, with D unclear. Germline CDR1 SEHNR, CDR2 FQNEAQ (reference sequence). The CDR3 contains 12 residues. Trimming stripped 5 bases from V and 5 bases from J, with 9 bases between. In DNA, the CDR3 is TGTGCCAGCAGCCGTTTGGGTACTGAAGCTTTCTTT. Translation gives CASSRLGTEAFF. Full variable domain (outside the CDR3, taken from reference TRBV7-9 and TRBJ1-1): DTGVSQNPRHKITKRGQNVTFRCDPISEHNRLYWYRQTLGQGPEFLTYFQNEAQLEKSRLLSDRFSAERPKGSFSTLEIQRTEQGDSAMYLCASSRLGTEAFFGQGTRLTVV.

This chain links TRBV5-1 with TRBJ2-4, with D unclear. V gave up 4 bases and J gave up 0 bases, with 14 bases separating them. This CDR3 is 16 amino acids long. Germline V gene data show CDR1 as SGHRS and CDR2 as YFSETQ. The CDR3 here is CASSADGSLAKNIQYF. The CDR3, as DNA: TGCGCCAGCAGCGCCGACGGGTCCCTAGCCAAAAACATTCAGTACTTC.

The V gene is TRBV4-2, the J gene TRBJ1-6, with D possibly being TRBD1 (5 bases). There are 17 residues in the CDR3. CDR1 is LGHNA, CDR2 YNFKEQ, per germline. V lost 1 base, J lost 4 bases, and 14 bases lay in between. The CDR3 region is CASSQGGGAAYNSPLHF. For the CDR3, the DNA is TGTGCCAGCAGCCAAGGGGGAGGGGCAGCGTATAATTCACCCCTCCACTTT.

In its sample, this clonotype was seen a few times. The CDR3 DNA reads TGTGCGATCGGACAGGGAAGGAACACTGAAGCTTTCTTT. This codes for CAIGQGRNTEAFF. J is TRBJ1-1 and V is TRBV6-2 or TRBV6-3; 8 bases match TRBD1. The germline gives CDR1 MNHEY, CDR2 SVGEGT. The CDR3 has 13 residues.

This clonotype was counted between two and nine times. The CDR3 spells CASSLRASGSGEQYF. DNA of the CDR3: TGTGCCAGCAGTTTAAGGGCTAGCGGGAGTGGCGAGCAGTACTTC. The chain recombines TRBV12-3 or TRBV12-4 with TRBJ2-7; 10 nucleotides match TRBD2. The trim removed 2 bases at V and 6 bases at J, leaving 7 bases unmatched. The CDR3 runs 15 residues.

The chain employs TRBV7-8 and TRBJ2-5; D unresolved. The length of the CDR3 is 14 residues. V was pared by 5 bases and J by 1 base, with 11 bases between. Germline values: CDR1 SGHVS, CDR2 FQNEAQ. CDR3 sequence: CASSPRRGQETQYF. In nucleotides, the CDR3 is TGTGCCAGCAGCCCGAGGAGAGGCCAAGAGACCCAGTACTTC.

The chain links TRBV4-3 to TRBJ2-1, with TRBD1 matching over 8 bases. The CDR3 is 15 amino acids. Unmatched junction bases numbered 6, after V lost 5 bases and J lost 3 bases. In germline, CDR1 is LGHNA, CDR2 YSLEER. The CDR3 reads CASSETGVFYNEQFF. CDR3 coding DNA: TGCGCCAGCAGCGAGACAGGGGTATTCTACAATGAGCAGTTCTTC.

This clonotype was observed at least ten times. The chain is built from TRBV5-1 and TRBJ1-2; unclear D gene. V lost 1 base and J lost 3, with 7 bases in between. The CDR3 is made up of 13 amino acids. In germline, CDR1 is SGHRS, CDR2 YFSETQ. The CDR3 sequence is CASSLRRDYGYTF. The CDR3 nucleotides are TGCGCCAGCAGCTTGCGACGGGACTATGGCTACACCTTC.

This clonotype was counted at least ten times. The rearrangement links TRBV5-1 to TRBJ1-1; a weak D match, TRBD1 (5 bases). CDR3 length: 14 amino acids. Germline values: CDR1 SGHRS, CDR2 YFSETQ. Between the trimmed V and J ends, which lost 4 bases and 4 bases, there was a span of 14 bases. CDR3 in DNA: TGCGCCAGCAGCCGCGGGGCGCCCGGCACTGAAGCTTTCTTT. Protein sequence: CASSRGAPGTEAFF. Drawing the rest from reference TRBV5-1 and TRBJ1-1, the complete variable domain is KAGVTQTPRYLIKTRGQQVTLSCSPISGHRSVSWYQQTPGQGLQFLFEYFSETQRNKGNFPGRFSGRQFSNSRSEMNVSTLELGDSALYLCASSRGAPGTEAFFGQGTRLTVV.

This clonotype appeared a few times. The chain joins TRBV3-1 to TRBJ1-5, with D possibly matching TRBD1 (6 bases). The CDR3 runs 16 residues. Trimming cost V 4 bases and J 6 bases, with 19 bases left between them. From germline, CDR1 is LGHDT and CDR2 YNNKEL (reference sequence). Here the CDR3 reads CASSPGYQGKLQPQHF. The CDR3, as DNA: TGTGCCAGCAGCCCAGGGTACCAGGGGAAGCTTCAGCCCCAGCATTTT.

This clonotype was seen a few times. J is TRBJ1-3 and V is TRBV12-3 or TRBV12-4, with 7 bases identical to TRBD1. This CDR3 is built from 14 residues. Trimming cost V 5 bases and J 4 bases; bases outside gene matches: 5. CDR3 protein: CASSKQGYGNTIYF. The CDR3, as DNA: TGTGCCAGCAGTAAACAGGGGTACGGAAACACCATATATTTT.

This clonotype was counted only a few times. The CDR3, as DNA: TGTGCCAGCAGTCCACTAGCGGGAACCACAGATACGCAGTATTTT. It yields the protein CASSPLAGTTDTQYF. The chain joins TRBV12-3 or TRBV12-4 to TRBJ2-3, with TRBD2 matching over 10 bases. Trimming removed 5 bases from V and 2 bases from J; junction bases left unmatched: 4. The CDR3 runs 15 residues.

This chain connects TRBV27 to TRBJ2-5, with 14 bases fitting TRBD2. Germline lookup yields CDR1 MNHEY and CDR2 SMNVEV (reference sequence). The CDR3 extends over 15 amino acids. After removal of 7 bases from V and 4 bases from J, the junction contained 5 bases not matched to a gene. CDR3 DNA: TGTGCCAGCAACCCGACTAGCGGGGGGGCAGAGACCCAGTACTTC. The encoded protein is CASNPTSGGAETQYF.

The V gene is TRBV29-1, the J gene TRBJ2-3; D might be TRBD2 (5 bases). V was pared by 3 bases and J by 3 bases, with 7 bases between. This CDR3 contains 12 residues. Germline CDR1 reads SQVTM; CDR2 reads ANQGSEA. Here the CDR3 reads CSVDEGTDTQYF. The CDR3 DNA reads as TGCAGCGTTGATGAGGGAACAGATACGCAGTATTTT.

This clonotype was observed a handful of times. The chain carries TRBV29-1 and TRBJ1-2; 9 nucleotides align to TRBD1. Germline V CDR1 and CDR2: SQVTM, ANQGSEA. The CDR3 extends over 14 amino acids. V gave up 1 base and J gave up 6 bases; unmatched junction bases: 6. The chain's CDR3 is CSVEADRGWNGYTF. DNA for the CDR3: TGCAGCGTTGAAGCGGACAGGGGTTGGAATGGCTACACCTTC.

In DNA form, the CDR3 reads TGTGCCAGCACCACGGCTGGGTTTAGCAATCAGCCCCAGCATTTT. Translated, it gives CASTTAGFSNQPQHF. This sequence joins TRBV14 and TRBJ1-5; D remains unclear. Germline V gene lookup returns CDR1 SGHDN and CDR2 FVKESK. V was clipped by 7 bases and J by 0 bases, with 13 bases between them. This CDR3 has 15 amino acids.

Here the CDR3 reads CAISGTKAGVNNEQFF. CDR3 in DNA: TGTGCCATCAGTGGGACTAAAGCGGGAGTCAACAATGAGCAGTTCTTC. The chain employs TRBV10-3 and TRBJ2-1, with 8 bases aligning to TRBD2. CDR1 is ENHRY and CDR2 is SYGVKD in the germline V gene. The ends lost 4 bases at V and 5 bases at J; junction bases unmatched: 10. This CDR3 has 16 residues.

This clonotype is classed as medium-sized. For the CDR3, the DNA is TGTGCCAGCAGCTTTCAGGGATCCCTCGCTGGCTACACCTTC. Protein: CASSFQGSLAGYTF. The genes are TRBV7-9 and TRBJ1-2; D is possibly TRBD1 (5 bases). This CDR3 comprises 14 residues. The germline CDR1 and CDR2 sequences are SEHNR and FQNEAQ (reference sequence). Trimming stripped 3 bases from V and 7 bases from J, with 15 bases between.

In this sample, this clonotype turned up a few times. J is TRBJ1-5 and V is TRBV10-2; no clear D. This CDR3 region has 16 residues. V was cut by 5 bases and J by 2 bases, with 16 bases left in between. Germline-derived CDR1 and CDR2 are WSHSY and SAAADI. CDR3 DNA: TGCGCCAGCAGTTTCGGTCTCTTAAGTGGCAATCAGCCCCAGCATTTT. Translated: CASSFGLLSGNQPQHF.

This clonotype was detected many times. Written as DNA, the CDR3 is TGCGCCAGCAGCCAAGATTGGAGCGGGAGTAAGTATGAGCAGTTCTTC. Translated: CASSQDWSGSKYEQFF. This rearrangement joins TRBV4-1 to TRBJ2-1; TRBD2 matches at 8 bases. V gave up 0 bases and J gave up 8 bases; unmatched junction bases: 9. There are 16 residues in the CDR3. Germline CDR1 MGHRA, CDR2 YSYEKL.

The chain couples TRBV3-1 to TRBJ1-6; D not certain. Deletions cut 3 bases from V and 7 bases from J, with 10 bases between. CDR3 length equals 14 residues. Germline assignment: CDR1 LGHDT and CDR2 YNNKEL (reference sequence). The CDR3 loop is CASSQGFANSPLHF. The CDR3 DNA reads as TGTGCCAGCAGCCAGGGGTTCGCCAATTCACCCCTCCACTTT.

With regard to this clonotype: A junction boundary mismatches the germline segment, possibly from a read error. This chain connects TRBV4-1 to TRBJ2-5, with 9 positions matching TRBD2. There are 16 residues in the CDR3. The germline CDR1 and CDR2 sequences are MGHRA and YSYEKL. The CDR3 loop reads CAGSQDMLAGPETQYF. CDR3 bases: TGCGCCGGCAGCCAAGATATGCTAGCGGGGCCAGAGACCCAGTACTTC.

This clonotype has more than one count but fewer than ten. The chain recombines TRBV5-6 with TRBJ1-5; D remains unclear. CDR3 length equals 16 residues. Germline values: CDR1 SGHDT, CDR2 YYEEEE. V was trimmed by 4 bases and J by 0 bases, leaving 14 bases between them. The CDR3 is CASSLGSVYSNQPQHF. For the CDR3, the DNA is TGTGCCAGCAGCCTTGGTTCAGTCTATAGCAATCAGCCCCAGCATTTT.

The chain employs TRBV5-1 and TRBJ2-7; 10 positions match TRBD2. Germline assignment: CDR1 SGHRS and CDR2 YFSETQ. The CDR3 runs to 15 residues. After removal of 5 bases from V and 2 bases from J, the junction contained 7 bases not matched to a gene. Here the CDR3 reads CASRSSGSPTYEQYF. The DNA for the CDR3 is TGCGCCAGCAGGTCTAGCGGGAGCCCTACCTACGAGCAGTACTTC.